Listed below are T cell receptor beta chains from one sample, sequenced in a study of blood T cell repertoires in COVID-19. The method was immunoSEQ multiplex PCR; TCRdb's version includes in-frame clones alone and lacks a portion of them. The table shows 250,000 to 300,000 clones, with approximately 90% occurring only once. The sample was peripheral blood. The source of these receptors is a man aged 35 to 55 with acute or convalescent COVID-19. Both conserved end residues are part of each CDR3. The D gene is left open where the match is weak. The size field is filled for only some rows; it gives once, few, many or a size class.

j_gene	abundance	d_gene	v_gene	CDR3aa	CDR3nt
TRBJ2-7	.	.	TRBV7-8	CASSLARWQGRNEQYF	TGTGCCAGCAGCTTAGCTCGGTGGCAGGGGAGAAACGAGCAGTACTTC
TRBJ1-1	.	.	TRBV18	CASSPRPTQGTEAFF	TGTGCCAGCTCACCGAGGCCTACCCAGGGGACTGAAGCTTTCTTT
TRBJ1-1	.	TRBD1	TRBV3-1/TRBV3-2	CASSRDSMNTEAFF	TGTGCCAGCAGCCGGGACAGCATGAACACTGAAGCTTTCTTT
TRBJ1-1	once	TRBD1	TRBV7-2	CASSLWDRGMNTEAFF	TGTGCCAGCAGCTTATGGGACAGGGGGATGAACACTGAAGCTTTCTTT
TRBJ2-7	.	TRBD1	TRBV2	CASRKGQGISEQYF	TGTGCCAGCAGGAAGGGACAGGGTATCAGCGAGCAGTACTTC
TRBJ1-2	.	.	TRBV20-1	CSASQDQANYGYTF	TGCAGTGCTAGTCAGGATCAAGCTAACTATGGCTACACCTTC
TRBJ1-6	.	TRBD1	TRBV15	CATSWGQGYNSPLHF	TGTGCCACCAGCTGGGGACAGGGGTATAATTCACCCCTCCACTTT
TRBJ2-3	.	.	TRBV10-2	CASSEILASTDTQYF	TGCGCCAGCAGTGAGATTTTGGCCTCCACAGATACGCAGTATTTT
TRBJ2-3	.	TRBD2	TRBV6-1	CASSEAGTSETDTQYF	TGTGCCAGCAGTGAGGCCGGGACTAGCGAGACAGATACGCAGTATTTT
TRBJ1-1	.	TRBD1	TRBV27	CASSLYRGHTEAFF	TGTGCCAGCAGTTTGTACAGGGGGCACACTGAAGCTTTCTTT